The clone carrying this T cell receptor (beta chain) was found once. Its antigen remains unidentified. From germline, CDR1 is MDHEN and CDR2 SYDVKM. Germline trimming cut 2 bases from V and 6 bases from J; bases unmatched to any gene: 6. The CDR3 loop spans 15 amino acids. Clones were sequenced by immunoSEQ multiplex PCR, and TCRdb holds only the in-frame ones, with some missing. This sample has roughly 80,000 clones, with approximately 92% found just once. The record originates from a study of OX40 agonist ivuxolimab in advanced cancers. Study-level background: One hepatocellular carcinoma and a couple of cutaneous melanoma patients partially responded. Study conclusions and caveats: Still undetermined is the antigen specificity of the expanded peripheral T cells. At 0.1 to 3.0 mg/kg, clonal expansion of CD4+ and CD8+ blood T cells had occurred by week 6.

The rearrangement links TRBV28 to TRBJ2-7; TRBD1 agrees at 11 bases. Sequences were derived from CD4+ or CD8+ T cells sorted from blood, sampled in a trial of the OX40 agonist ivuxolimab. This clonotype was sampled from an adult with an advanced solid tumor such as melanoma, head and neck, liver or kidney cancer. The CDR3 sequence: CASSLAGTGGSEQYF. The DNA of the CDR3 is TGTGCCAGCAGTTTAGCCGGGACAGGGGGGAGCGAGCAGTACTTC.